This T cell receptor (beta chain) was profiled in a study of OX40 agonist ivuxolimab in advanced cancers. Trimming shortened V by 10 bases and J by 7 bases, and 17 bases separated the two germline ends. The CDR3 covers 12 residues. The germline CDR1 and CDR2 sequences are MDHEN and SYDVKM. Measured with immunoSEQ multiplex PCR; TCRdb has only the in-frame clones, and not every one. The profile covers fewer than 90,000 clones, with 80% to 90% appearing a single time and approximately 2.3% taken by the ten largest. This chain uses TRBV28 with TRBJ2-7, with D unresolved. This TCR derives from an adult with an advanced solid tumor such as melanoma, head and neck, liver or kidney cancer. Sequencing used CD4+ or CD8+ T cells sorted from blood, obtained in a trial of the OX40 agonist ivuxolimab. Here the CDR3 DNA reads TGTGCCACCATTAACTGGTCTAAAGAGCAGTACTTC. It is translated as CATINWSKEQYF.